This note documents a single TCR beta chain sequence. Trimming cost V 0 bases and J 6 bases, with 17 bases left between them. Germline loops: CDR1 KGHSH, CDR2 LQKENI. The CDR3 spans 16 residues. The sample is drawn from a study of blood T cell repertoires in COVID-19. Study as a whole: Samples of COVID-19 (acute and convalescent) were obtained from the United States, Italy and Spain. Sources were T cells, B-cell-depleted T cells, or PBMCs; the material itself was cDNA or gDNA.

In the original analysis: Amplification of reference gene primers was used by the study to estimate nucleated cell counts. Assay used: immunoSEQ multiplex PCR; TCRdb lists only in-frame clones, some missing. The V and J calls and the clone size are those of that table, but D and trimming were determined from the DNA. The sample lists fewer than 110,000 clones, 85% occurring once. Specimen: peripheral blood. The chain employs TRBV18 and TRBJ2-5; perhaps TRBD1 as D (7 bases). This receptor was obtained from a woman in her 70s with active or convalescent COVID-19. CDR3 residues: CASSPPTSQGGQTQYF. The CDR3 DNA reads as TGTGCCAGCTCACCACCGACGTCCCAGGGGGGACAGACCCAGTACTTC.